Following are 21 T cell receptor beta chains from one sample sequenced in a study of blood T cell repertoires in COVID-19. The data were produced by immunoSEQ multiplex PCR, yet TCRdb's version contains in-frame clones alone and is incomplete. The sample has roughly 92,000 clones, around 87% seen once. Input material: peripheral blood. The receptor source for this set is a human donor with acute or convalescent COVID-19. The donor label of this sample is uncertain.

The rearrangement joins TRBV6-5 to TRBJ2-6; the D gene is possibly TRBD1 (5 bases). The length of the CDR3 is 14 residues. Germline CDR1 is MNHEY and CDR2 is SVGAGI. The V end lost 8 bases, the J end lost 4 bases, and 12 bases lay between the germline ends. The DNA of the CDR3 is TGTGCCAGCGGAGACAGTTCCGGGGCCAACGTCCTGACTTTC. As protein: CASGDSSGANVLTF.

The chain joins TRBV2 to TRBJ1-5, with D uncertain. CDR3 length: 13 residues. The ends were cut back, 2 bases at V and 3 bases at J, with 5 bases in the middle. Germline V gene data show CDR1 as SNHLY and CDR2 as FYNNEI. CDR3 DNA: TGTGCCAGCAGTGAAAGAGTCAATCAGCCCCAGCATTTT. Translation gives CASSERVNQPQHF.

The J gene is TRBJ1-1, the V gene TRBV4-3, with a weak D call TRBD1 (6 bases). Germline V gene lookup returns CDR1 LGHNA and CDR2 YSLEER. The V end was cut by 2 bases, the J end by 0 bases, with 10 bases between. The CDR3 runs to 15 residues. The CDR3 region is CASSQQQGLNTEAFF. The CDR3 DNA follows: TGCGCCAGCAGCCAACAACAGGGACTGAACACTGAAGCTTTCTTT.

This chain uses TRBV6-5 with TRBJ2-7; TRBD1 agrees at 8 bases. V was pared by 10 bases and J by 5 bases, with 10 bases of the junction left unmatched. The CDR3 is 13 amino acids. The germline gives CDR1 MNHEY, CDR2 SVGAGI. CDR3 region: CATSGTGLNEQYF. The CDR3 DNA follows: TGTGCCACCTCAGGGACAGGTCTCAACGAGCAGTACTTC.

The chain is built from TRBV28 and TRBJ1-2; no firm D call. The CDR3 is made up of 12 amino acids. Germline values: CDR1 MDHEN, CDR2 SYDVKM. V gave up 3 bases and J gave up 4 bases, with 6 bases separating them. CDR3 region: CASSFGSYGYTF. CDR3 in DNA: TGTGCCAGCAGTTTCGGGTCCTATGGCTACACCTTC.

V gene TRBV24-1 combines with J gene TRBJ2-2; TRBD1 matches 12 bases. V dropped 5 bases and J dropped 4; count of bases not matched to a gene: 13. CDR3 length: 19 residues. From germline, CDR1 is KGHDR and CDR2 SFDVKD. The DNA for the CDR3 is TGTGCCACCAGTGCCTTAACCGGGACAGGGGGCCGCGGCACCGGGGAGCTGTTTTTT. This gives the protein CATSALTGTGGRGTGELFF.

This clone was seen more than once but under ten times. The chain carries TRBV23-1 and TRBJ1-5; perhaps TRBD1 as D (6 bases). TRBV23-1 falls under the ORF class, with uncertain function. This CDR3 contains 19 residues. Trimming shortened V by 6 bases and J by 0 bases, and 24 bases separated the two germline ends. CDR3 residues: CASSPCPGASPNSNQPQHF. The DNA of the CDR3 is TGCGCCAGCAGCCCTTGTCCAGGGGCCAGCCCTAATAGCAATCAGCCCCAGCATTTT.

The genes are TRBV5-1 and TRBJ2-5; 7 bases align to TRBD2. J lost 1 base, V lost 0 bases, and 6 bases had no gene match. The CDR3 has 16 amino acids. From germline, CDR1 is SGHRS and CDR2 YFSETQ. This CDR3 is CASSLETSSRQETQYF. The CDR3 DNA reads TGCGCCAGCAGCTTGGAGACTAGCAGCCGCCAAGAGACCCAGTACTTC. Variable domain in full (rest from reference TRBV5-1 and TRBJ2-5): KAGVTQTPRYLIKTRGQQVTLSCSPISGHRSVSWYQQTPGQGLQFLFEYFSETQRNKGNFPGRFSGRQFSNSRSEMNVSTLELGDSALYLCASSLETSSRQETQYFGPGTRLLVL.

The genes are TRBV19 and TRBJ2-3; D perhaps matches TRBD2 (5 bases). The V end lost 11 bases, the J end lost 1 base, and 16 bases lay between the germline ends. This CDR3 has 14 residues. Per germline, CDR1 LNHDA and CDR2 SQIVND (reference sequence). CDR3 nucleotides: TGTGCCTCCACATCCGGGGAAGGCACAGATACGCAGTATTTT. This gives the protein CASTSGEGTDTQYF.

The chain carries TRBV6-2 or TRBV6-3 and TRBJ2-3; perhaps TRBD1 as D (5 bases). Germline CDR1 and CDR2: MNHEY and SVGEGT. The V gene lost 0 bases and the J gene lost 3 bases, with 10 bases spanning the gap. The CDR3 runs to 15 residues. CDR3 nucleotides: TGTGCCAGCAGTTACTCGAGGTCAGGGACAGATACGCAGTATTTT. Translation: CASSYSRSGTDTQYF.

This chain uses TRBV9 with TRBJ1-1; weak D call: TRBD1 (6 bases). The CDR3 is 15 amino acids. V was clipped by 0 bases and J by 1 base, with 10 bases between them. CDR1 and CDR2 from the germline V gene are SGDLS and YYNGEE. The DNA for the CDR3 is TGTGCCAGCAGCGTAGGCCCGGGACAGAACACTGAAGCTTTCTTT. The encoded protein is CASSVGPGQNTEAFF.

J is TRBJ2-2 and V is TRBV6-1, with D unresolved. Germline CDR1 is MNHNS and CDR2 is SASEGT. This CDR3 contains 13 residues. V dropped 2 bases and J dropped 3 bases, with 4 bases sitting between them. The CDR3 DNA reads TGTGCCAGCAGTGAACGGTACACCGGGGAGCTGTTTTTT. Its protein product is CASSERYTGELFF.

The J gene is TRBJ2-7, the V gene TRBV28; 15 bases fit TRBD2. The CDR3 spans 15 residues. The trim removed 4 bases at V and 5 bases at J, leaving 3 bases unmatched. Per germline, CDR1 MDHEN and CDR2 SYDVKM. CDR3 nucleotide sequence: TGTGCCAGCAGTTCCGGGACTAGCGGGGGGCACGAGCAGTACTTC. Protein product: CASSSGTSGGHEQYF.

This CDR3 is CASSLGQGFSYTF. CDR3 sequence (DNA): TGTGCCAGCAGCCTCGGACAGGGGTTTAGCTACACCTTC. V usage is TRBV7-2 and J usage is TRBJ1-2; 9 positions match TRBD1. V was clipped by 5 bases and J by 9 bases; unmatched bases: 7. The CDR3 runs 13 residues. CDR1 SGHTA and CDR2 FQGNSA come from the germline V gene.

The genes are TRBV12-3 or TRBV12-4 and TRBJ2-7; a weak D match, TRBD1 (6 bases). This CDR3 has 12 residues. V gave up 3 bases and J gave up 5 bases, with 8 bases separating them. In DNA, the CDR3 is TGTGCCAGCAGTTTGACAGGAAACGAGCAGTACTTC. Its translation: CASSLTGNEQYF.

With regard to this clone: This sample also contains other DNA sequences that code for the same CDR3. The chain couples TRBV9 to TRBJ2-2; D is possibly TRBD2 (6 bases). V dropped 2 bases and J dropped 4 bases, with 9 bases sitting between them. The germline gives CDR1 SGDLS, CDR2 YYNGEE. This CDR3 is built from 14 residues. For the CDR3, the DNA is TGTGCCAGCAGCGTCCAGGGAGGCACCGGGGAGCTGTTTTTT. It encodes CASSVQGGTGELFF.

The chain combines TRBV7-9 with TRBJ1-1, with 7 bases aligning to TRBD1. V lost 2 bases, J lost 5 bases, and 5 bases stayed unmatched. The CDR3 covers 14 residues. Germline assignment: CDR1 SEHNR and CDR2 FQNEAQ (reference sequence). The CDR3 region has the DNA TGTGCCAGCAGCTTATCAGGGGGTGGAACTGAAGCTTTCTTT. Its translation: CASSLSGGGTEAFF.

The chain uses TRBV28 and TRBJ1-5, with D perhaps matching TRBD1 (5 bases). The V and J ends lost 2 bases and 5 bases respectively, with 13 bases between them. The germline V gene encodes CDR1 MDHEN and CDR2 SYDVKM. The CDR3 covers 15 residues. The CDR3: CASSLSQGWDQPQHF. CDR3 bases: TGTGCCAGCAGTTTAAGCCAGGGCTGGGATCAGCCCCAGCATTTT.

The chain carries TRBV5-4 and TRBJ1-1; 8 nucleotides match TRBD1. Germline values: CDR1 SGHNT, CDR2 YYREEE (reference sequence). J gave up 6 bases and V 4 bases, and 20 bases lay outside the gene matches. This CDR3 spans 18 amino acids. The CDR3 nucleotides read TGTGCCAGCAGCCTAGGTTTAACACGGACAGGGAGACAAGCTGAAGCTTTCTTT. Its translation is CASSLGLTRTGRQAEAFF.

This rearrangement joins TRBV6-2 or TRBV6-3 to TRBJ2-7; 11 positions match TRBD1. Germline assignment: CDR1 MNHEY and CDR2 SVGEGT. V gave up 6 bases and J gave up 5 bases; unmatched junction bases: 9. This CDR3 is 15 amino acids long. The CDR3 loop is CASSAGQGASHEQYF. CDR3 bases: TGTGCCAGCAGCGCTGGACAGGGGGCGTCTCACGAGCAGTACTTC.

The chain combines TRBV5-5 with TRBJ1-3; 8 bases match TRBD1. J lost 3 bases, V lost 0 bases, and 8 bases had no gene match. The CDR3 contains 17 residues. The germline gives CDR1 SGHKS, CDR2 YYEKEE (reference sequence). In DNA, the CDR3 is TGTGCCAGCAGCTTGGTGCAGGGGGCGCGGAGTGGAAACACCATATATTTT. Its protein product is CASSLVQGARSGNTIYF.